The 9 T cell receptor beta chains below all came from one sample that was sequenced in a study of cytomegalovirus exposure and HLA in healthy donors. The PCR used 60 Vbeta and 13 Jbeta primers. Assay: immunoSEQ multiplex PCR; the TCRdb copy retains only in-frame clones and omits some. The sample holds 75,000 to 100,000 clones, around 76% seen once. Sequences were obtained from PBMCs. These receptors were obtained from a woman aged 60-75 years in good health and CMV-seropositive.

This chain joins TRBV28 and TRBJ2-2, with D maybe TRBD2 (5 bases). Trimming pared 5 bases from V and 1 base from J, leaving 11 bases between. The CDR3 is 15 residues long. Germline V gives CDR1 MDHEN, CDR2 SYDVKM. CDR3 sequence: CASSPLGWNTGELFF. CDR3 bases: TGTGCCAGCAGTCCACTAGGGTGGAACACCGGGGAGCTGTTTTTT. Combining the CDR3 with reference TRBV28 and TRBJ2-2 gives the whole variable domain DVKVTQSSRYLVKRTGEKVFLECVQDMDHENMFWYRQDPGLGLRLIYFSYDVKMKEKGDIPEGYSVSREKKERFSLILESASTNQTSMYLCASSPLGWNTGELFFGEGSRLTVL.

The chain is built from TRBV7-3 and TRBJ1-1; tentative D call: TRBD1 (6 bases). V was trimmed by 2 bases and J by 0 bases, leaving 7 bases between them. This CDR3 is built from 14 residues. Per germline, CDR1 SGHTA and CDR2 FQGTGA. The CDR3 spells CASSLQGMNTEAFF. CDR3 coding DNA: TGTGCCAGCAGCTTACAGGGGATGAACACTGAAGCTTTCTTT.

This chain uses TRBV7-6 with TRBJ2-2, with D perhaps matching TRBD1 (5 bases). In germline, CDR1 is SGHVS, CDR2 FNYEAQ. The V end lost 5 bases, the J end lost 4 bases, and 11 bases lay between the germline ends. CDR3 size: 14 residues. The DNA for the CDR3 is TGTGCCAGCAGCCCCCCAGGGTCCACCGGGGAGCTGTTTTTT. Translation: CASSPPGSTGELFF. Based on the CDR3 plus reference TRBV7-6 and TRBJ2-2, the full variable domain is GAGVSQSPRYKVTKRGQDVALRCDPISGHVSLYWYRQALGQGPEFLTYFNYEAQQDKSGLPNDRFSAERPEGSISTLTIQRTEQRDSAMYRCASSPPGSTGELFFGEGSRLTVL.

V is TRBV5-8 and J is TRBJ1-1, with D possibly matching TRBD1 (5 bases). V lost 3 bases and J lost 0, with 9 bases in between. The CDR3 is made up of 14 amino acids. Germline CDR1 SGHTS, CDR2 YDEGEE. In DNA form, the CDR3 reads TGTGCCAGCAGCTCAGGGTCCCTGAACACTGAAGCTTTCTTT. Protein product: CASSSGSLNTEAFF.

The J gene is TRBJ1-2, the V gene TRBV29-1, with 7 nucleotides matching TRBD1. The V segment lost 4 bases and the J segment 4 bases; nucleotides outside the gene matches: 3. Germline CDR1 SQVTM, CDR2 ANQGSEA. This CDR3 is built from 12 residues. CDR3 bases: TGCAGCGTTGTCAGACAGGGCTATGGCTACACCTTC. This sequence encodes CSVVRQGYGYTF.

This clone occurred a few times. This chain connects TRBV6-5 to TRBJ2-7; D not resolved. The germline gives CDR1 MNHEY, CDR2 SVGAGI. Deletions cut 2 bases from V and 6 bases from J, with 17 bases between. CDR3 length: 15 residues. CDR3 sequence: CASSYPPEASPEQYF. In DNA form, the CDR3 reads TGTGCCAGCAGTTACCCTCCCGAGGCCAGCCCCGAGCAGTACTTC.

V usage is TRBV21-1 and J usage is TRBJ2-4; the table's D call, TRBD1, has no DNA check behind it. TRBV21-1 corresponds to a pseudogene. This CDR3 has 15 amino acids. The CDR3 nucleotides are TGTGCCAGCAGCAAAGTCAGGACAGGCTGGAACATTCAGTACTTC. It is translated as CASSKVRTGWNIQYF.

The chain recombines TRBV28 with TRBJ2-3, with D possibly matching TRBD2 (7 bases). Trimming removed 7 bases at V and 3 bases at J, with 17 bases between. The CDR3 contains 15 residues. Looked up from germline, CDR1 is MDHEN and CDR2 is SYDVKM. The CDR3 loop reads CASNGGGQGTDTQYF. CDR3 DNA: TGTGCCAGCAATGGGGGGGGGCAGGGTACAGATACGCAGTATTTT.

This sequence joins TRBV6-1 and TRBJ1-5; the D gene is possibly TRBD1 (6 bases). This CDR3 has 13 residues. The V end lost 7 bases, the J end lost 9 bases, and 16 bases lay between the germline ends. Looked up from germline, CDR1 is MNHNS and CDR2 is SASEGT. The CDR3 nucleotides are TGTGCCAGCACGGGGGGGGGCGGACGGCCCCAGCATTTT. Amino acid sequence: CASTGGGGRPQHF.